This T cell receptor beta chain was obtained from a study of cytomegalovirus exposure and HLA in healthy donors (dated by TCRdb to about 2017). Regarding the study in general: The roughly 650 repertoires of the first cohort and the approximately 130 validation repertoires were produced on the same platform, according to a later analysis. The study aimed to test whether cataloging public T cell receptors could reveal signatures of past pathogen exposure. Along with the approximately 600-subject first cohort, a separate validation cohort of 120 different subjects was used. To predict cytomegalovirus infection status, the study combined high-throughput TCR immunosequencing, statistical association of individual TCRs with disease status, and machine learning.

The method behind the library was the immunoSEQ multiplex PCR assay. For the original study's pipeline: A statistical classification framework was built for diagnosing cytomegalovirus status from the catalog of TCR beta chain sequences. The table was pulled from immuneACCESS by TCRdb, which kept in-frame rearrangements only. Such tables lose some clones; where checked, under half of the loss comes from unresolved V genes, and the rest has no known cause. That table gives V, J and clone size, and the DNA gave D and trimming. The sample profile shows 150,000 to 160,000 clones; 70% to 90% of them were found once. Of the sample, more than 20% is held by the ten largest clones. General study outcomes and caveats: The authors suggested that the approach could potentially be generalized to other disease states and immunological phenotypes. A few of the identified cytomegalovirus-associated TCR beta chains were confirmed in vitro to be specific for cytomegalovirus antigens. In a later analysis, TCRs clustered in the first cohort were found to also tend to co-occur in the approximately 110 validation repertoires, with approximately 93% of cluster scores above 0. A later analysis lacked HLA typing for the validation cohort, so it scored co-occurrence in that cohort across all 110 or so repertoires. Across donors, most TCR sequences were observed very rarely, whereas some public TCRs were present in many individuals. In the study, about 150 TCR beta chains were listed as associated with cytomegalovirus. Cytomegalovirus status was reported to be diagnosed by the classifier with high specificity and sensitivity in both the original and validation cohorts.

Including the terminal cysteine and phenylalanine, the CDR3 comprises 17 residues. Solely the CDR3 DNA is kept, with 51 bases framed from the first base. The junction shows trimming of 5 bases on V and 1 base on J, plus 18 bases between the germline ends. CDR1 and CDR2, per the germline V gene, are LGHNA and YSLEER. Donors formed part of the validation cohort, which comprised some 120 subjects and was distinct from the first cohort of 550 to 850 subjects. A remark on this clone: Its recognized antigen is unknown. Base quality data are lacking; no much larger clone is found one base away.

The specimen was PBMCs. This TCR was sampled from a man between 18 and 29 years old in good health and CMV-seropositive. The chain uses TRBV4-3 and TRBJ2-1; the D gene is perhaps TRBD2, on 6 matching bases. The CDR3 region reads CASSARLRRGSYNEQFF. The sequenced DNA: TGCGCCAGCAGCGCGCGCCTCCGACGGGGGTCCTACAATGAGCAGTTCTTC.